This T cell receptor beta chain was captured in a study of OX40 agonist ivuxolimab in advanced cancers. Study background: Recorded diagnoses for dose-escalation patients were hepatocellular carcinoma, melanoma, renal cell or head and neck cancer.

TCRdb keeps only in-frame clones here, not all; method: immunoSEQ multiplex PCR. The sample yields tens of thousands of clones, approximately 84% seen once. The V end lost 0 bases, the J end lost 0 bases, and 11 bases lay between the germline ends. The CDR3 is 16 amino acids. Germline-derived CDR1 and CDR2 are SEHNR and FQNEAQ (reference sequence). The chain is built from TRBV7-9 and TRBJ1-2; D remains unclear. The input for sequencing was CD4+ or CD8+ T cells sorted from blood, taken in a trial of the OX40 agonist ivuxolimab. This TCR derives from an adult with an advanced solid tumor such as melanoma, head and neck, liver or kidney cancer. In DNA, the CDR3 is TGTGCCAGCAGCTTAGCGGGCGGGAGCGCTAACTATGGCTACACCTTC. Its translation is CASSLAGGSANYGYTF.